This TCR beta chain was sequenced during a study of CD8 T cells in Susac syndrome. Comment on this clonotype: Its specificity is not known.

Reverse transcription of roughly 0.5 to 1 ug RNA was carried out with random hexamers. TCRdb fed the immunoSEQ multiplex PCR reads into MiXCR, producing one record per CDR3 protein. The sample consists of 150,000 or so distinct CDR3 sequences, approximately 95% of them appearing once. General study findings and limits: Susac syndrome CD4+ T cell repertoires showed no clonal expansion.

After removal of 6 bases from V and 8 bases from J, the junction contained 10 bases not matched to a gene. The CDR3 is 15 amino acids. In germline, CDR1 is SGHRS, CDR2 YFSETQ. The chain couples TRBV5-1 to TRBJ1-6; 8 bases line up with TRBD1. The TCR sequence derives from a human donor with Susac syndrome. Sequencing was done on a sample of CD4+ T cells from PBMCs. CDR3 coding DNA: TGCGCCAGCAACCGAGGACAGGGTTTGGATTCACCCCTCCACTTT. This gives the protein CASNRGQGLDSPLHF. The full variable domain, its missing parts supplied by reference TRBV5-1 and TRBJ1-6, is KAGVTQTPRYLIKTRGQQVTLSCSPISGHRSVSWYQQTPGQGLQFLFEYFSETQRNKGNFPGRFSGRQFSNSRSEMNVSTLELGDSALYLCASNRGQGLDSPLHFGNGTRLTVT.